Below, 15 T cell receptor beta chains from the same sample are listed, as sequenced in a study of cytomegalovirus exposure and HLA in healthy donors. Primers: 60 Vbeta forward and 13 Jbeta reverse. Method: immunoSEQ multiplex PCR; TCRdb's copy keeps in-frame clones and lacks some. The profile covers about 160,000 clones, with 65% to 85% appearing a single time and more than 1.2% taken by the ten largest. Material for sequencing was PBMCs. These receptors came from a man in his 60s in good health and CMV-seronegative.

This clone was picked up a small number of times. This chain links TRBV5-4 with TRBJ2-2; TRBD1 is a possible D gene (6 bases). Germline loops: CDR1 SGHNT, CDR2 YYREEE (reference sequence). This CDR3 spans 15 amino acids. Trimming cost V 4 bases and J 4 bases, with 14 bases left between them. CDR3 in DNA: TGTGCCAGCAGCCCGGACAGCATGTCCACCGGGGAGCTGTTTTTT. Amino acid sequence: CASSPDSMSTGELFF.

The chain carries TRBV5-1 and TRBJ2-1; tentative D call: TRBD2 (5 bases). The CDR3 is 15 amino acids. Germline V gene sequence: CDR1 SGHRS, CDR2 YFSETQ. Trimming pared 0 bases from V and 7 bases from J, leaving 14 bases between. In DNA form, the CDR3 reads TGCGCCAGCAGCTTGGAAGCGGCCCGGAGAAATGAGCAGTTCTTC. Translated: CASSLEAARRNEQFF.

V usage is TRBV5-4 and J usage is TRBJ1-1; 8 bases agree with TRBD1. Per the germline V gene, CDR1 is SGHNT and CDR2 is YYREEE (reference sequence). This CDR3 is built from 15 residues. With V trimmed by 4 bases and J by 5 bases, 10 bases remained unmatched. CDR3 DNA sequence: TGTGCCAGCAGCACCAGAGACAGGGGAAGTACTGAAGCTTTCTTT. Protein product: CASSTRDRGSTEAFF.

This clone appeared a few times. The CDR3 reads CASSASRGQGAHEQYF. The CDR3 DNA follows: TGTGCCAGCAGTGCCTCCCGGGGACAGGGGGCCCACGAGCAGTACTTC. This rearrangement joins TRBV25-1 to TRBJ2-7; the match to TRBD1 covers 12 bases. The germline V gene encodes CDR1 MGHDK and CDR2 SYGVNS. V lost 4 bases and J lost 5; bases outside the gene matches: 9. This CDR3 contains 16 residues.

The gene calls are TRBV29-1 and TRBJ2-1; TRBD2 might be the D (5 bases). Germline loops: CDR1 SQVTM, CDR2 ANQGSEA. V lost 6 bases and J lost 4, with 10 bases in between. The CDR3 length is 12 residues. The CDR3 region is CSVDAGYNEQFF. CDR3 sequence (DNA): TGCAGCGTCGACGCGGGTTACAATGAGCAGTTCTTC.

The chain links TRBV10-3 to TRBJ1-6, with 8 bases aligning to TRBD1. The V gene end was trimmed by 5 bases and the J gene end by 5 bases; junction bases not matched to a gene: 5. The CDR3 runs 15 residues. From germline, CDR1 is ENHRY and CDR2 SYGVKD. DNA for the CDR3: TGTGCCATCAGTAAGGACAGGGTTGATAATTCACCCCTCCACTTT. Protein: CAISKDRVDNSPLHF.

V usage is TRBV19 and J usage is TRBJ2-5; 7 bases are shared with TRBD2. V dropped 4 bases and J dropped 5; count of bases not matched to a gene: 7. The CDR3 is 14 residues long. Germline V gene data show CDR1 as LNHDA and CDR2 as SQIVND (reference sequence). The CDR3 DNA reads TGTGCCAGTAGTAGTGGAGCGGGAACGGAGACCCAGTACTTC. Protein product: CASSSGAGTETQYF.

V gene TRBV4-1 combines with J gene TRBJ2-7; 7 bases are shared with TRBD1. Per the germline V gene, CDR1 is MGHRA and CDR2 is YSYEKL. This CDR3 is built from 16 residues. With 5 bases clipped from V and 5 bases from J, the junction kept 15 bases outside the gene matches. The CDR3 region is CASSASPGGGVDEQYF. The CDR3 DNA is TGCGCCAGCAGCGCATCTCCAGGGGGTGGAGTAGACGAGCAGTACTTC.

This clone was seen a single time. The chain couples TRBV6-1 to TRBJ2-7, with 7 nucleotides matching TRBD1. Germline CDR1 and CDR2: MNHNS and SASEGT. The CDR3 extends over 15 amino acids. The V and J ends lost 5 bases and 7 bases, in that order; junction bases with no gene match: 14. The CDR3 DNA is TGTGCCAGCAGTCCTTCTGGGACAGACTATACAGAGCAGTACTTC. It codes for CASSPSGTDYTEQYF.

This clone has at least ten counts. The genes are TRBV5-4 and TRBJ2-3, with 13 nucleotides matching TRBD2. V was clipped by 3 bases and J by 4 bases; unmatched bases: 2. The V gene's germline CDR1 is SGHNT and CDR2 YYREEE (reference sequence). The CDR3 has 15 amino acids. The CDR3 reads CASSWTSGRADTQYF. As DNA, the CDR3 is TGTGCCAGCAGCTGGACTAGCGGGAGAGCAGATACGCAGTATTTT.

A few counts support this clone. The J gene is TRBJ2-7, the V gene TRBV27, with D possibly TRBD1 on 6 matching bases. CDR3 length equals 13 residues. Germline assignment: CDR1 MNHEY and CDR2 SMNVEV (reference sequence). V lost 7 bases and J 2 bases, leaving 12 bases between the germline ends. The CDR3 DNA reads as TGTGCCAGCATTGGACAGTCGACCTACGAGCAGTACTTC. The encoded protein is CASIGQSTYEQYF.

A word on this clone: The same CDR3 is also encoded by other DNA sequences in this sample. This CDR3 reads CASTPFTRDGYTF. The CDR3 coding sequence is TGTGCCAGTACTCCCTTTACCCGGGATGGCTACACCTTC. The rearrangement links TRBV19 to TRBJ1-2; D is unclear. The CDR3 contains 13 residues. CDR1 is LNHDA and CDR2 is SQIVND in the germline V gene (reference sequence). With 7 bases removed from V and 6 bases from J, the gap between germline ends came to 15 bases.

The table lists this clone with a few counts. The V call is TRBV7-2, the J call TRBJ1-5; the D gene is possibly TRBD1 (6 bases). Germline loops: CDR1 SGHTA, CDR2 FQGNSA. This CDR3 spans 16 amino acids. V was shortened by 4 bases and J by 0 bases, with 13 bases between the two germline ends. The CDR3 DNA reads TGTGCCAGCAGCTCAGGGGCATCTCGTAGCAATCAGCCCCAGCATTTT. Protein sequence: CASSSGASRSNQPQHF.

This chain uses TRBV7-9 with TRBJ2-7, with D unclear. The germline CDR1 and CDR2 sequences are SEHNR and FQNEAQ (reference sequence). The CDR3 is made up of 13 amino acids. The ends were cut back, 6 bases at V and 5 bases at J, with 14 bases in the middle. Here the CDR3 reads CASSLQSGHEQYF. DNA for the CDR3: TGTGCCAGCAGTTTACAGTCAGGCCACGAGCAGTACTTC.

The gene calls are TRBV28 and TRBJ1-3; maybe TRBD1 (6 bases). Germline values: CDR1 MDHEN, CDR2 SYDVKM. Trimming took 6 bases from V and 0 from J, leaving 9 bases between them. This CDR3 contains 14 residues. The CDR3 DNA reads TGTGCCAGCAGGACAGGTAGCTCTGGAAACACCATATATTTT. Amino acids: CASRTGSSGNTIYF.